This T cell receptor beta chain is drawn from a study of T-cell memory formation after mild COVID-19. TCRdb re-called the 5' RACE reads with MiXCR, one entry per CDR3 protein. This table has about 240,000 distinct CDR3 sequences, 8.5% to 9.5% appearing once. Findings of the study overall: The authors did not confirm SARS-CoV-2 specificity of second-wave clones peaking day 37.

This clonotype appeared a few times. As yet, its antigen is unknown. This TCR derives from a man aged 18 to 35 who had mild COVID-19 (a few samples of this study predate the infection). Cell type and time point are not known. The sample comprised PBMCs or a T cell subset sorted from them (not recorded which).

This chain's CDR3 is CSANRGPSYNEQFF. CDR3 nucleotide sequence: TGCAGTGCTAATCGGGGGCCCTCCTACAATGAGCAGTTCTTC. The V gene is TRBV20-1, the J gene TRBJ2-1; TRBD1 or TRBD2 may be the D gene (6 bases each). The CDR3 spans 14 residues. Germline-derived CDR1 and CDR2 are DFQATT and SNEGSKA (reference sequence). V lost 4 bases and J lost 0, with 10 bases in between.